This T cell receptor beta chain was retrieved from a study of CD8+ T cells in alopecia areata. Study outcomes and limitations: A large proportion of expanded lesional clones were detected persisting in scalp and blood during tofacitinib.

On this clone itself: Its antigen is unidentified.

Indicated treatment: oral pan-JAK inhibitor, 5-10 mg twice daily. In germline, CDR1 is SGHRS, CDR2 YFSETQ. V was shortened by 2 bases and J by 3 bases, with 11 bases between the two germline ends. CDR3 length equals 14 residues. Isolated RNA was reverse transcribed into cDNA used as the sequencing template. Data came from immunoSEQ multiplex PCR; TCRdb stores just in-frame clones and leaves some out. Among 100,000 to 140,000 clones listed, 80% to 85% were seen once. The receptor was derived from a human donor with alopecia areata. This chain joins TRBV5-1 and TRBJ1-1; a weak D match, TRBD1 (5 bases). Sequences were derived from CD8+ T cells sorted from blood, sampled at week 24, from a patient treated with tofacitinib. Written as DNA, the CDR3 is TGCGCCAGCAGCTTAAGGGACTTGTACACTGAAGCTTTCTTT. Its protein is CASSLRDLYTEAFF.